Listed below are T cell receptor beta chains from one sample, sequenced in a study of T cell repertoires in cytomegalovirus infection. MiXCR, applied by TCRdb to the reads, yields one record per CDR3 protein. Of 250,000 to 300,000 distinct CDR3 sequences listed, about a sixth are singletons. The sample taken for sequencing was CD8+ T cells from PBMCs. The receptors originated from a human donor in good health (CMV status not recorded). Some clones in this sample may be carry-over from other donors' samples. CDR3s include the opening cysteine and the closing phenylalanine or tryptophan. Each record gives: V gene, J gene, D gene, clone size, CDR3 DNA, CDR3 protein. A D gene is named only where the DNA matches it firmly. Not every row has a clone size; where given, it reads once, few, many or a size class.

v_gene: TRBV29-1; j_gene: TRBJ1-2; d_gene: .; abundance: .; CDR3nt: TGCAGCGTTGGGGGGGGCGCCAACTATGGCTACACCTTC; CDR3aa: CSVGGGANYGYTF
v_gene: TRBV5-1; j_gene: TRBJ2-3; d_gene: .; abundance: .; CDR3nt: TGCGCCAGCAGCTCCCGGGACCCCTCAGATACGCAGTATTTT; CDR3aa: CASSSRDPSDTQYF
v_gene: TRBV15; j_gene: TRBJ2-1; d_gene: .; abundance: .; CDR3nt: TGTGCCACCAGCAGACCCGGAGATAATGAGCAGTTCTTC; CDR3aa: CATSRPGDNEQFF
v_gene: TRBV7-8; j_gene: TRBJ2-3; d_gene: TRBD2; abundance: many; CDR3nt: TGTGCCAGCAGCCCCACCGGGACTAGCGGGCTCACAGATACGCAGTATTTT; CDR3aa: CASSPTGTSGLTDTQYF
v_gene: TRBV7-9; j_gene: TRBJ1-1; d_gene: .; abundance: few; CDR3nt: TGTGCCAGCAGCTCAAGGGTAGGGAACACTGAAGCTTTCTTT; CDR3aa: CASSSRVGNTEAFF
v_gene: TRBV6-2/TRBV6-3; j_gene: TRBJ2-7; d_gene: TRBD1; abundance: many; CDR3nt: TGTGCCAGCAGTGTTGGGACAGGGGGCCACTACGAGCAGTACTTC; CDR3aa: CASSVGTGGHYEQYF
v_gene: TRBV11-2; j_gene: TRBJ2-7; d_gene: .; abundance: few; CDR3nt: TGTGCCAGCAGCTTATGGGGAACAGGGGGGGGGTCGTACGAGCAGTACTTC; CDR3aa: CASSLWGTGGGSYEQYF
v_gene: TRBV7-2; j_gene: TRBJ2-7; d_gene: TRBD2; abundance: many; CDR3nt: TGTGCCAGCAGCTTTCCGCACCTAGCGGGGGGGAATTACGAGCAGTACTTC; CDR3aa: CASSFPHLAGGNYEQYF
v_gene: TRBV2; j_gene: TRBJ2-1; d_gene: .; abundance: .; CDR3nt: TGTGCCAGCAGGGGGACCGAGAGCTCCTACAATGAGCAGTTCTTC; CDR3aa: CASRGTESSYNEQFF
v_gene: TRBV28; j_gene: TRBJ1-2; d_gene: TRBD1; abundance: many; CDR3nt: TGTGCCAGCAGTTTTGGGACAGGCAACTATGGCTACACCTTC; CDR3aa: CASSFGTGNYGYTF